Presented here are 10 T cell receptor beta chains from one specimen sequenced in a study of blood T cell repertoires in COVID-19 (dated by TCRdb to 2020 to 2022). Libraries were made using the immunoSEQ multiplex PCR assay. Imported from immuneACCESS, the table was reduced by TCRdb to in-frame sequences with V and J called. These copies leave out some clones; in studies compared against another copy, an unresolved V gene accounts for under half, and the cause of the remainder is not known. This sample lists about 140,000 clones; around 81% were detected once. Clones ranked in the top ten supply about 8% of the sample. Source material: peripheral blood. These receptors were obtained from a human donor in a cohort sampled during active COVID-19.

This clone was observed a few times. V and J are TRBV7-2 and TRBJ2-7; D possibly corresponds to TRBD1 (5 bases). The germline V gene encodes CDR1 SGHTA and CDR2 FQGNSA. Trimming removed 5 bases from V and 9 bases from J, with 20 bases in between. The CDR3 sequence is 14 residues long. The CDR3 here is CASSPRQSATGQYF. The CDR3 bases are TGTGCCAGCAGCCCCCGACAGTCTGCTACTGGGCAGTACTTC.

The J gene is TRBJ1-2, the V gene TRBV20-1, with D maybe TRBD1 (5 bases). Trimming removed 3 bases from V and 4 bases from J, with 18 bases in between. This CDR3 contains 15 residues. Per the germline V gene, CDR1 is DFQATT and CDR2 is SNEGSKA (reference sequence). The CDR3 here is CSASWPVGTSYGYTF. The CDR3 bases are TGCAGTGCTAGTTGGCCGGTTGGGACTAGCTATGGCTACACCTTC.

The sample holds many counts of this clone. V is TRBV27 and J is TRBJ2-5; 9 positions match TRBD2. V trimming: 4 bases; J trimming: 2 bases; junction bases outside the gene matches: 2. This CDR3 region has 14 residues. CDR1 MNHEY and CDR2 SMNVEV come from the germline V gene (reference sequence). CDR3 in amino acids: CASSSRGGQETQYF. The DNA for the CDR3 is TGTGCCAGCAGTTCGCGGGGGGGGCAAGAGACCCAGTACTTC.

The chain links TRBV9 to TRBJ1-5, with 8 nucleotides matching TRBD1. CDR1 is SGDLS and CDR2 is YYNGEE in the germline V gene. This CDR3 spans 14 amino acids. V trimming: 6 bases; J trimming: 2 bases; junction bases outside the gene matches: 4. CDR3 residues: CASTQGEGNQPQHF. In DNA, the CDR3 is TGTGCCAGCACACAGGGGGAGGGCAATCAGCCCCAGCATTTT.

J is TRBJ2-2 and V is TRBV19; 9 nucleotides agree with TRBD2. Germline V gives CDR1 LNHDA, CDR2 SQIVND (reference sequence). The CDR3 has 16 residues. The ends lost 5 bases at V and 4 bases at J; junction bases unmatched: 8. CDR3 in DNA: TGTGCCAGTAGTCCCAGCGGGGGGTTCTCCACCGGGGAGCTGTTTTTT. This codes for CASSPSGGFSTGELFF. Filled out from reference TRBV19 and TRBJ2-2, the complete variable domain reads DGGITQSPKYLFRKEGQNVTLSCEQNLNHDAMYWYRQDPGQGLRLIYYSQIVNDFQKGDIAEGYSVSREKKESFPLTVTSAQKNPTAFYLCASSPSGGFSTGELFFGEGSRLTVL.

This chain links TRBV9 with TRBJ1-3; D is possibly TRBD1 (6 bases). Trimming left V 4 bases short and J 3 bases short, with 17 bases between. The CDR3 is 16 residues long. Per the germline V gene, CDR1 is SGDLS and CDR2 is YYNGEE. As DNA, the CDR3 is TGTGCCAGCAGCCCAAAGGGGGTCACGAATGGAAACACCATATATTTT. It yields the protein CASSPKGVTNGNTIYF.

The chain employs TRBV5-1 and TRBJ2-2, with D maybe TRBD1 (6 bases). This CDR3 spans 18 amino acids. V lost 3 bases, J lost 0 bases, and 18 bases lay in between. CDR1 is SGHRS and CDR2 is YFSETQ in the germline V gene. This chain's CDR3 is CASSWEIKGHTNTGELFF. The CDR3 region has the DNA TGCGCCAGCAGCTGGGAGATTAAGGGACACACGAACACCGGGGAGCTGTTTTTT.

The rearrangement uses TRBV7-2 and TRBJ1-1; the D is unclear. Trimming shortened V by 4 bases and J by 7 bases, and 16 bases separated the two germline ends. CDR1 and CDR2 from the germline V gene are SGHTA and FQGNSA. This CDR3 is built from 14 residues. CDR3 coding DNA: TGTGCCAGCAGCTACGTTCAGAGGTGGAGTGAAGCTTTCTTT. It encodes CASSYVQRWSEAFF. Using reference TRBV7-2 and TRBJ1-1 for the parts outside the CDR3, the full variable domain is GAGVSQSPSNKVTEKGKDVELRCDPISGHTALYWYRQSLGQGLEFLIYFQGNSAPDKSGLPSDRFSAERTGGSVSTLTIQRTQQEDSAVYLCASSYVQRWSEAFFGQGTRLTVV.

The CDR3 here is CASLITLDRVGTGANVLTF. CDR3 DNA sequence: TGTGCCAGCCTAATAACCCTAGACAGGGTCGGGACTGGGGCCAACGTCCTGACTTTC. The chain employs TRBV2 and TRBJ2-6; 7 bases are shared with TRBD1. The V and J ends lost 8 bases and 2 bases, in that order; junction bases with no gene match: 18. This CDR3 spans 19 amino acids. Germline CDR1 SNHLY, CDR2 FYNNEI.

The V call is TRBV5-4, the J call TRBJ2-2; 8 bases fit TRBD1. The CDR3 extends over 14 amino acids. The germline V gene has CDR1 SGHNT and CDR2 YYREEE (reference sequence). V shed 4 bases and J 6 bases; nucleotides not matched to a gene: 5. CDR3 nucleotide sequence: TGTGCCAGCAGCGGAGGACAGGGCGCCGGGGAGCTGTTTTTT. Its protein is CASSGGQGAGELFF.